Below, 26 T cell receptor beta chains from the same sample are listed, as sequenced in a study of shared clonotypes between healthy human individuals. Positive CCR7 selection of CD45RO-negative cells yielded the naive CD8 cells, and terminally differentiated effector memory CD45RA+ cells were excluded. TCRdb keeps only in-frame clones here, not all; method: immunoSEQ multiplex PCR. The data hold about 2.1 million clones, with over 85% observed a single time. Sequenced input: naive CD8+ T cells from PBMCs. These receptors originate from a man between 18 and 35 years old in good health. Some clones in this sample may be carry-over from other donors' samples.

The V and J genes are TRBV30 and TRBJ2-1, with unresolved D. Per the germline V gene, CDR1 is GTSNPN and CDR2 is SVGIG (reference sequence). V was cut by 2 bases and J by 4 bases, with 21 bases left in between. This CDR3 region has 17 residues. The CDR3 here is CAWSPPWDGRIYNEQFF. The CDR3 bases are TGTGCCTGGAGTCCCCCCTGGGATGGGCGGATATACAATGAGCAGTTCTTC.

The rearrangement uses TRBV15 and TRBJ2-3; D may correspond to TRBD1 or TRBD2 (5 bases each). This CDR3 is 15 amino acids long. Trimming stripped 5 bases from V and 4 bases from J, with 16 bases between. Per the germline V gene, CDR1 is LNHNV and CDR2 is YYDKDF (reference sequence). For the CDR3, the DNA is TGTGCCACCAGCCTCAGAGGGGCCCGAGCAGATACGCAGTATTTT. It is translated as CATSLRGARADTQYF.

The chain recombines TRBV19 with TRBJ1-1; D is undetermined. Germline lookup yields CDR1 LNHDA and CDR2 SQIVND (reference sequence). CDR3 length: 11 amino acids. Deletions cut 3 bases from V and 11 bases from J, with 10 bases between. CDR3 sequence (DNA): TGTGCCAGTAGTATTCGGAGAGAGGCTTTCTTT. Protein: CASSIRREAFF.

J is TRBJ1-5 and V is TRBV19; the D is unclear. This CDR3 contains 13 residues. Trimming shortened V by 5 bases and J by 7 bases, and 12 bases separated the two germline ends. CDR1 and CDR2 (germline): LNHDA, SQIVND (reference sequence). The CDR3 protein is CASSSLVGQPQHF. DNA for the CDR3: TGTGCCAGTAGTTCCCTCGTGGGGCAGCCCCAGCATTTT.

DNA for the CDR3: TGTGCCAGCAGCTCCCTATTCGATACGCAGTATTTT. Its protein is CASSSLFDTQYF. The chain recombines TRBV5-6 with TRBJ2-3; unclear D gene. CDR1 is SGHDT, CDR2 YYEEEE, per germline. V lost 3 bases, J lost 6 bases, and 8 bases lay in between. This CDR3 is 12 amino acids long.

The chain has TRBV7-9 and TRBJ2-2; a weak D match, TRBD2 (5 bases). CDR3 size: 14 residues. V lost 5 bases and J 3 bases, leaving 10 bases between the germline ends. The V gene's germline CDR1 is SEHNR and CDR2 FQNEAQ (reference sequence). CDR3 in amino acids: CASSASGDTGELFF. CDR3 sequence (DNA): TGTGCCAGCAGCGCCTCCGGGGACACCGGGGAGCTGTTTTTT.

The chain combines TRBV18 with TRBJ2-7; the match to TRBD1 covers 11 bases. V gave up 6 bases and J gave up 2 bases; unmatched junction bases: 3. The CDR3 spans 14 residues. The germline V gene encodes CDR1 KGHSH and CDR2 LQKENI. CDR3 loop: CASSGTGGPYEQYF. CDR3 DNA sequence: TGTGCCAGCTCCGGGACAGGGGGACCCTACGAGCAGTACTTC. The variable domain in full, completed from reference TRBV18 and TRBJ2-7, reads NAGVMQNPRHLVRRRGQEARLRCSPMKGHSHVYWYRQLPEEGLKFMVYLQKENIIDESGMPKERFSAEFPKEGPSILRIQQVVRGDSAAYFCASSGTGGPYEQYFGPGTRLTVT.

The rearrangement uses TRBV27 and TRBJ2-1; 13 bases agree with TRBD2. The CDR3 extends over 15 amino acids. In germline, CDR1 is MNHEY, CDR2 SMNVEV (reference sequence). With 5 bases clipped from V and 8 bases from J, the junction kept 6 bases outside the gene matches. The CDR3 here is CASSKGTSGTYEQFF. The DNA for the CDR3 is TGTGCCAGCAGTAAGGGGACTAGCGGGACATATGAGCAGTTCTTC.

The rearrangement uses TRBV7-6 and TRBJ2-5; D is unresolved. V was clipped by 4 bases and J by 7 bases, with 10 bases between them. This CDR3 region has 12 residues. The germline V gene has CDR1 SGHVS and CDR2 FNYEAQ. This CDR3 reads CASSSREGTQYF. CDR3 sequence (DNA): TGTGCCAGCAGCTCCCGTGAAGGGACCCAGTACTTC.

This clone was counted a single time. The V and J genes are TRBV28 and TRBJ2-7, with 10 bases fitting TRBD1. Trimming removed 5 bases from V and 3 bases from J; junction bases left unmatched: 4. Germline CDR1 reads MDHEN; CDR2 reads SYDVKM. The CDR3 is 14 residues long. CDR3 in DNA: TGTGCCAGCAGTGCAGGGACAGGGGACTACGAGCAGTACTTC. Protein product: CASSAGTGDYEQYF.

The J gene is TRBJ2-2, the V gene TRBV7-9; D ambiguous. The length of the CDR3 is 14 residues. Trimming left V 7 bases short and J 0 bases short, with 9 bases between. CDR1 is SEHNR and CDR2 is FQNEAQ in the germline V gene (reference sequence). Here the CDR3 reads CASTSAANTGELFF. The CDR3 DNA follows: TGTGCCAGCACCAGTGCAGCGAACACCGGGGAGCTGTTTTTT.

The chain employs TRBV5-8 and TRBJ1-5, with 7 bases identical to TRBD1. J lost 4 bases, V lost 2 bases, and 12 bases had no gene match. CDR3 size: 17 residues. In germline, CDR1 is SGHTS, CDR2 YDEGEE. CDR3 amino acids: CASSFRQGRTGNQPQHF. CDR3 nucleotides: TGTGCCAGCAGCTTCCGACAGGGTCGGACGGGAAATCAGCCCCAGCATTTT.

The chain couples TRBV10-3 to TRBJ2-3; unclear D gene. Trimming took 6 bases from V and 7 from J, leaving 14 bases between them. The CDR3 is made up of 13 amino acids. CDR1 and CDR2 from the germline V gene are ENHRY and SYGVKD. CDR3: CAISPTLENTQYF. In DNA, the CDR3 is TGTGCCATCAGCCCGACCTTGGAGAATACGCAGTATTTT.

CDR3 protein: CASSRDTAFQETQYF. The CDR3 DNA reads TGTGCCAGCAGTCGGGACACCGCTTTCCAAGAGACCCAGTACTTC. J is TRBJ2-5 and V is TRBV28; D is perhaps TRBD1 (6 bases). Per the germline V gene, CDR1 is MDHEN and CDR2 is SYDVKM. V lost 5 bases to trimming and J lost 1 base, with 14 bases between them. The CDR3 spans 15 residues.

V is TRBV7-9 and J is TRBJ2-7; possibly TRBD2 for D (6 bases). V dropped 3 bases and J dropped 3 bases, with 12 bases sitting between them. The CDR3 covers 14 residues. Germline CDR1 is SEHNR and CDR2 is FQNEAQ (reference sequence). CDR3 bases: TGTGCCAGCAGCTTGGGTTTTAGCGGCTACGAGCAGTACTTC. It specifies CASSLGFSGYEQYF.

The chain uses TRBV13 and TRBJ1-2; possible D gene TRBD1, 6 bases. Germline values: CDR1 PRHDT, CDR2 FYEKMQ (reference sequence). V was shortened by 5 bases and J by 6 bases, with 13 bases between the two germline ends. The CDR3 has 13 residues. CDR3 bases: TGTGCCAGCAGCGTCGACAGGAGAGATGGCTACACCTTC. Protein product: CASSVDRRDGYTF.

This clone was observed a single time. The chain couples TRBV2 to TRBJ2-7, with TRBD1 matching over 9 bases. The V and J ends lost 4 bases and 0 bases, in that order; junction bases with no gene match: 7. The germline CDR1 and CDR2 sequences are SNHLY and FYNNEI. The CDR3 length is 16 residues. CDR3 DNA sequence: TGTGCCAGCAGTGTGTGGGACAGGGCGGTCTCCTACGAGCAGTACTTC. It specifies CASSVWDRAVSYEQYF.

This sequence joins TRBV11-2 and TRBJ2-1; D call uncertain. V was clipped by 3 bases and J by 3 bases, with 9 bases between them. Germline V gives CDR1 SGHAT, CDR2 FQNNGV. This CDR3 has 14 amino acids. CDR3 nucleotides: TGTGCCAGCAGCTTTGTTCCAAACTACAATGAGCAGTTCTTC. It codes for CASSFVPNYNEQFF.

The V gene is TRBV9, the J gene TRBJ2-1; unclear D gene. The CDR3 is 12 amino acids. Looked up from germline, CDR1 is SGDLS and CDR2 is YYNGEE. Trimming left V 3 bases short and J 6 bases short, with 7 bases between. This CDR3 reads CASSGDPNEQFF. The CDR3 DNA is TGTGCCAGCAGCGGGGATCCCAATGAGCAGTTCTTC.

The chain recombines TRBV10-3 with TRBJ2-7, with D uncertain. Between the trimmed V and J ends, which lost 4 bases and 2 bases, there was a span of 12 bases. Germline CDR1 and CDR2: ENHRY and SYGVKD. The CDR3 covers 14 residues. The CDR3 coding sequence is TGTGCCATCAGTGTGTCTACACAGACCTACGAGCAGTACTTC. It translates to CAISVSTQTYEQYF.

The rearrangement links TRBV9 to TRBJ2-3; D ambiguous. Germline-derived CDR1 and CDR2 are SGDLS and YYNGEE. The length of the CDR3 is 16 residues. V was pared by 0 bases and J by 4 bases, with 15 bases between. CDR3: CASSVGRSANSDTQYF. CDR3 in DNA: TGTGCCAGCAGCGTAGGCAGGTCAGCGAACTCAGATACGCAGTATTTT.

V usage is TRBV5-1 and J usage is TRBJ2-7; D not certain. V lost 0 bases and J lost 6, with 16 bases in between. CDR1 is SGHRS and CDR2 is YFSETQ in the germline V gene. This CDR3 region has 15 residues. The CDR3 here is CASSLAGQFPVEQYF. The CDR3 bases are TGCGCCAGCAGCTTGGCCGGGCAGTTCCCCGTCGAGCAGTACTTC.

The rearrangement links TRBV10-2 to TRBJ2-7, with TRBD2 identical over 14 bases. The V gene's germline CDR1 is WSHSY and CDR2 SAAADI. The CDR3 sequence is 14 residues long. Unmatched junction bases numbered 2, after V lost 8 bases and J lost 2 bases. CDR3 sequence (DNA): TGCGCCAGCGCGACTAGCGGGAGGGCCTACGAGCAGTACTTC. This sequence encodes CASATSGRAYEQYF.

This rearrangement joins TRBV6-1 to TRBJ1-1; TRBD1 matches 11 bases. With V trimmed by 3 bases and J by 4 bases, 4 bases remained unmatched. Germline loops: CDR1 MNHNS, CDR2 SASEGT. The CDR3 consists of 15 residues. The CDR3 nucleotides read TGTGCCAGCAGTGATCGGGGACAGGGGGTCACTGAAGCTTTCTTT. Amino acid sequence: CASSDRGQGVTEAFF.

The rearrangement uses TRBV7-9 and TRBJ1-2, with D uncertain. V shed 1 base and J shed 4 bases, with 13 bases lying between them. The CDR3 sequence is 15 residues long. Germline lookup yields CDR1 SEHNR and CDR2 FQNEAQ (reference sequence). CDR3 residues: CASSLGVRASYGYTF. The CDR3 DNA reads as TGTGCCAGCAGCTTAGGAGTCCGGGCTAGCTATGGCTACACCTTC.

V is TRBV5-4 and J is TRBJ1-1, with TRBD1 matching over 8 bases. The V gene's germline CDR1 is SGHNT and CDR2 YYREEE (reference sequence). The CDR3 contains 14 residues. The V gene end was trimmed by 0 bases and the J gene end by 7 bases; junction bases not matched to a gene: 5. CDR3 DNA: TGTGCCAGCAGCTTGGTTCAGGGGGCGGATGAAGCTTTCTTT. This codes for CASSLVQGADEAFF.